Listed here is a single T cell receptor (beta chain). The assay was immunoSEQ multiplex PCR, and TCRdb's table has in-frame clones only and misses some. The sample records 60,000 to 80,000 clones, about nine tenths being singletons. The V end was cut by 1 base, the J end by 4 bases, with 17 bases between. CDR3 length: 16 amino acids. The germline gives CDR1 SGHTA, CDR2 FQGNSA. This sample is part of a study of technical replicates of blood from four donors. Material for sequencing was PBMCs. The source is a human donor in good health. Some clones in this sample may be carry-over from other donors' samples. The chain links TRBV7-2 to TRBJ2-7; TRBD2 might be the D (6 bases). The CDR3 DNA reads as TGTGCCAGCAGCTTAGAGCCTAGCGCGACCTATTACGAGCAGTACTTC. It is translated as CASSLEPSATYYEQYF.